A selection of T cell receptor beta chains follows, all from one sample in a study of control samples from healthy donors and cancer patients. The method was immunoSEQ multiplex PCR; TCRdb's version includes in-frame clones alone and lacks a portion of them. The profile shows approximately 90,000 clones, just over 90% of them singletons. Material: blood. These receptors all come from a woman aged 25 to 39 in good health. Both conserved end residues are part of each CDR3. Each record gives: CDR3 length, V gene, J gene, clone size, D gene, CDR3 protein, CDR3 DNA. D genes are given only for firm matches. Where a row states a size, it is once, few, many or the class of an expanded clone; other rows omit it.

18	TRBV27	TRBJ2-2	.	TRBD1	CASSSRTGSSPNTGELFF	TGTGCCAGCAGTTCTCGGACAGGGTCATCCCCGAACACCGGGGAGCTGTTTTTT
15	TRBV9	TRBJ1-6	.	.	CASSVASSYNSPLHF	TGTGCCAGCAGCGTAGCCAGCTCCTATAATTCACCCCTCCACTTT
17	TRBV7-2	TRBJ1-2	.	TRBD1	CASSPHWTGALNYGYTF	TGTGCCAGCAGCCCTCATTGGACAGGGGCCTTAAACTATGGCTACACCTTC
15	TRBV10-3	TRBJ2-7	.	TRBD1	CATNGQGSDSYEQYF	TGTGCCACCAATGGACAGGGCAGCGATAGTTACGAGCAGTACTTC
12	TRBV11-2	TRBJ2-1	.	TRBD2	CAGAGDYNEQFF	TGTGCCGGGGCGGGAGATTACAATGAGCAGTTCTTC
14	TRBV19	TRBJ1-5	.	.	CASSIQGGNQPQHF	TGTGCCAGTAGTATACAGGGCGGCAATCAGCCCCAGCATTTT
15	TRBV2	TRBJ2-7	.	TRBD2	CASGPAGGPSYEQYF	TGTGCCAGCGGCCCTGCGGGAGGGCCCTCGTACGAGCAGTACTTC
12	TRBV11-2	TRBJ2-3	.	.	CASSSYYYTQYF	TGTGCCAGCAGCTCCTACTATTATACGCAGTATTTT
13	TRBV6-5	TRBJ1-2	few	.	CASIPDSSYGYTF	TGTGCCAGCATCCCAGACAGCTCCTATGGCTACACCTTC
14	TRBV9	TRBJ2-7	.	.	CASSPRDATYEQYF	TGTGCCAGCAGCCCCCGGGACGCTACCTACGAGCAGTACTTC
14	TRBV29-1	TRBJ1-1	.	.	CSVEDLVMNTEAFF	TGCAGCGTTGAAGATCTGGTGATGAACACTGAAGCTTTCTTT
18	TRBV15	TRBJ2-7	.	TRBD2	CATSRSPPGSGGSHEQYF	TGTGCCACCAGCAGATCCCCCCCGGGTAGCGGGGGGTCCCACGAGCAGTACTTC
16	TRBV28	TRBJ1-5	.	.	CASTRLGTTHIQPQHF	TGTGCCAGCACCAGACTCGGGACCACACATATACAGCCCCAGCATTTT
16	TRBV4-1	TRBJ1-5	.	TRBD1	CASSQEVTGGNQPQHF	TGCGCCAGCAGCCAAGAAGTGACAGGGGGCAATCAGCCCCAGCATTTT
13	TRBV12-3/TRBV12-4	TRBJ1-1	once	.	CASRITGGTEAFF	TGTGCCAGCAGGATCACGGGTGGCACTGAAGCTTTCTTT
15	TRBV6-1	TRBJ2-3	.	TRBD1	CASSERGTGTDTQYF	TGTGCCAGCAGTGAAAGGGGGACAGGGACAGATACGCAGTATTTT
11	TRBV14	TRBJ2-7	.	.	CASSQGGEQYF	TGTGCCAGCAGCCAAGGTGGCGAGCAGTACTTC
13	TRBV29-1	TRBJ1-2	.	TRBD1	CSGGTENWDGYTF	TGCAGCGGAGGGACAGAGAATTGGGATGGCTACACCTTC